This T cell receptor (beta chain) appears in the sequencing data of a study of beta chain features in type 1 diabetes. Study results and limitations: Possible PCR preference for shorter templates applied equally to patients and controls. Type 1 diabetes patients had TCRB CDR3s that were shorter (moderately but significantly so) in all four CD4+ subsets. Fewer junction insertions and more nucleotide deletions appeared in type 1 diabetes patients.

Trimming removed 0 bases at V and 1 base at J, with 4 bases between. CDR1 is SGHRS, CDR2 YFSETQ, per germline. This CDR3 has 13 residues. Post-sort purity exceeded 95% for all sorted populations. Reverse transcription of all isolated RNA meant that expressed TCRB transcripts were sequenced. Sequencing used immunoSEQ multiplex PCR; TCRdb keeps in-frame clones, though not all of them. The table shows roughly 700,000 clones, with around an eighth occurring only once. Regarding this clone: Its matching antigen is unknown. The same CDR3 arises from other DNA sequences in this sample as well.

The V call is TRBV5-1, the J call TRBJ2-5; D is uncertain. Material: naive CD4+ T cells from blood. The receptor comes from a man between 18 and 29 years old with type 1 diabetes. CDR3 in amino acids: CASSLGGQETQYF. As DNA, the CDR3 is TGCGCCAGCAGCTTGGGCGGCCAAGAGACCCAGTACTTC.